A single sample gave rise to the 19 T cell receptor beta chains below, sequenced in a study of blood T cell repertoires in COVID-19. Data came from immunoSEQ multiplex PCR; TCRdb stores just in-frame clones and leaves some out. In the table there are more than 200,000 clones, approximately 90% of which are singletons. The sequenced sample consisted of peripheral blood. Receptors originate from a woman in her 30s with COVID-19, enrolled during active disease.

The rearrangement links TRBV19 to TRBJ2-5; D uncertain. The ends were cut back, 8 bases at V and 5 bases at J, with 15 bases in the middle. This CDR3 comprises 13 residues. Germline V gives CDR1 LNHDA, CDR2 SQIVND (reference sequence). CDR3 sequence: CASQRSSGETQYF. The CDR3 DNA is TGTGCCAGTCAACGTTCATCCGGGGAGACCCAGTACTTC.

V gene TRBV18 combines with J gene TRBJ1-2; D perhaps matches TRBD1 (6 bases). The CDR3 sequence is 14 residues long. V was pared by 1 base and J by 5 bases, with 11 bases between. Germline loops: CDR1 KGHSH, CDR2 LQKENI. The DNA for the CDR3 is TGTGCCAGCTCACCACAACAGACAGGATATGGCTACACCTTC. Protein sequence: CASSPQQTGYGYTF. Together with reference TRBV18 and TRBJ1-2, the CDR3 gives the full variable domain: NAGVMQNPRHLVRRRGQEARLRCSPMKGHSHVYWYRQLPEEGLKFMVYLQKENIIDESGMPKERFSAEFPKEGPSILRIQQVVRGDSAAYFCASSPQQTGYGYTFGSGTRLTVV.

The CDR3 loop is CASIFTTGSNYGYTF. The DNA of the CDR3 is TGTGCCAGCATTTTCACTACAGGGTCCAACTATGGCTACACCTTC. The chain couples TRBV2 to TRBJ1-2; tentatively, D is TRBD1 (6 bases). Germline V gives CDR1 SNHLY, CDR2 FYNNEI. V shed 7 bases and J shed 2 bases, with 17 bases lying between them. The CDR3 extends over 15 amino acids.

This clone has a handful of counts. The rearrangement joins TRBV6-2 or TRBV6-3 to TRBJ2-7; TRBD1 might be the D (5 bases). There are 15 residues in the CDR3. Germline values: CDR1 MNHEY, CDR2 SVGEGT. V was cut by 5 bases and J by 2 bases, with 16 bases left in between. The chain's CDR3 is CASSPLSTVTYEQYF. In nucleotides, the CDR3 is TGTGCCAGCAGTCCCCTCTCGACAGTTACCTACGAGCAGTACTTC.

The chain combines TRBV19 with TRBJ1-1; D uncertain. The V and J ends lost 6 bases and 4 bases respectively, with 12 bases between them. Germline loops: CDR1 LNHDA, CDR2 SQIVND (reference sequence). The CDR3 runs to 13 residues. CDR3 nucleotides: TGTGCCAGTAGACACCCCGCGGGCACTGAAGCTTTCTTT. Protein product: CASRHPAGTEAFF.

The CDR3 sequence is CASSLGNQKYF. The DNA of the CDR3 is TGTGCCAGCAGCTTGGGAAATCAGAAGTACTTC. This sequence joins TRBV5-6 and TRBJ2-7; D is ambiguous. This CDR3 is 11 amino acids long. Germline V lookup: CDR1 SGHDT, CDR2 YYEEEE. Trimming took 0 bases from V and 11 from J, leaving 9 bases between them.

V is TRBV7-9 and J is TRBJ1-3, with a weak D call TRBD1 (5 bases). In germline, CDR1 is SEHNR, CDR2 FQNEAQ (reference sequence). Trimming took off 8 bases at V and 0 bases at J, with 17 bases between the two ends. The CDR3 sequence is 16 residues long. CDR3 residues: CASPEGAYGSGNTIYF. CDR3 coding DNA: TGTGCCAGCCCCGAAGGGGCATACGGCTCTGGAAACACCATATATTTT.

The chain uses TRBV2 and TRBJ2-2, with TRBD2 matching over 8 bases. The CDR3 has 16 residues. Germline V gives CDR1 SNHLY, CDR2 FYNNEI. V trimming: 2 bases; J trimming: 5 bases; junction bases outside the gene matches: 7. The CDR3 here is CASSERLGGGTGELFF. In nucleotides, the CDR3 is TGTGCCAGCAGTGAACGACTGGGCGGGGGGACCGGGGAGCTGTTTTTT.

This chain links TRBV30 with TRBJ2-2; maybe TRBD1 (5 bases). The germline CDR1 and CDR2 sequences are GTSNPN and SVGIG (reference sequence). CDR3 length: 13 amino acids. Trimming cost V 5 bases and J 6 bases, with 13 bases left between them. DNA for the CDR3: TGTGCCTGGGACCAGGGTTACGCCGGGGAGCTGTTTTTT. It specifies CAWDQGYAGELFF. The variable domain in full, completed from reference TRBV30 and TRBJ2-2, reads SQTIHQWPATLVQPVGSPLSLECTVEGTSNPNLYWYRQAAGRGLQLLFYSVGIGQISSEVPQNLSASRPQDRQFILSSKKLLLSDSGFYLCAWDQGYAGELFFGEGSRLTVL.

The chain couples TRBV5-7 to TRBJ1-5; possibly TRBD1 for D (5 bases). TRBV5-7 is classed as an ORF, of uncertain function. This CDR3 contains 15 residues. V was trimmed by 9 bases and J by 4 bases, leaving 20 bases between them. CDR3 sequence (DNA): TGTGCCATCACCCTGGCGGGGCGGATAAATCAGCCCCAGCATTTT. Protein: CAITLAGRINQPQHF.

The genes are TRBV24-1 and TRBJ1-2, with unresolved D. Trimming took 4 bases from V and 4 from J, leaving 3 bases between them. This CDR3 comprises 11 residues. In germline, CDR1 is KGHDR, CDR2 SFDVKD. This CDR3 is CATSDGYGYTF. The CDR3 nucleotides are TGTGCCACCAGTGACGGCTATGGCTACACCTTC.

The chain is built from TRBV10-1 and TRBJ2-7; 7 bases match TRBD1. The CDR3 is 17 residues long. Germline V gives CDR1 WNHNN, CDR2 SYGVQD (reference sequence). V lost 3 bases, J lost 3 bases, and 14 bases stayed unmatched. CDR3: CASSDKRPDRDDYEQYV. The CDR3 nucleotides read TGCGCCAGCAGTGACAAACGGCCAGACAGGGACGACTACGAGCAGTACGTC.

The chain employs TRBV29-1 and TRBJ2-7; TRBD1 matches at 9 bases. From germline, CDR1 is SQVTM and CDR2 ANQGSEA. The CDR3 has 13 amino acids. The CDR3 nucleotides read TGCAGGCCCCGGGACAGGGAGTTTCACGAGCAGTACTTC. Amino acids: CRPRDREFHEQYF.

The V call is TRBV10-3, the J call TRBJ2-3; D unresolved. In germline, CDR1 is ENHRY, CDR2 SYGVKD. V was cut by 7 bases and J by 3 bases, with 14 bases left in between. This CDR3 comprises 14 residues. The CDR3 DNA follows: TGTGCCATCAAGTCAGCGAGTACGACAGATACGCAGTATTTT. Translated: CAIKSASTTDTQYF.

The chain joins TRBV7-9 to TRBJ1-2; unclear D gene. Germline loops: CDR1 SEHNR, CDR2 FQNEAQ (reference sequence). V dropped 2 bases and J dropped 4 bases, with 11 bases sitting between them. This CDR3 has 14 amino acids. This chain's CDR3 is CASSLSGSPYGYTF. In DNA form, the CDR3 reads TGTGCCAGCAGCTTAAGCGGGAGCCCCTATGGCTACACCTTC.

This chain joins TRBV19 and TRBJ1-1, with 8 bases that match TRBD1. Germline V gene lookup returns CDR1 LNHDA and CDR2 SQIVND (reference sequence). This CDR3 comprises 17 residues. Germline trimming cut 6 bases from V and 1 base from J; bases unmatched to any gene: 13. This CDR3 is CASRAGTGGSGNTEAFF. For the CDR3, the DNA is TGTGCCAGTAGGGCCGGGACAGGAGGGAGTGGGAACACTGAAGCTTTCTTT.

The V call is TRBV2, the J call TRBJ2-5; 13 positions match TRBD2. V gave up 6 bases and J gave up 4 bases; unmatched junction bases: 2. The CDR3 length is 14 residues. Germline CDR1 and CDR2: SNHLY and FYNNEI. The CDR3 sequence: CASRLAGGAETQYF. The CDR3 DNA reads TGTGCCAGCAGACTAGCGGGAGGGGCAGAGACCCAGTACTTC.

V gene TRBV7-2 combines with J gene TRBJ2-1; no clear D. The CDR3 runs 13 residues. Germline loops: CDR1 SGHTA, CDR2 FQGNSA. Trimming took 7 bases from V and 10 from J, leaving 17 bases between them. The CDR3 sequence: CASITEIPSEQFF. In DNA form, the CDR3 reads TGTGCCAGCATCACCGAGATTCCGTCCGAGCAGTTCTTC.

Here the CDR3 reads CASSEISGGPGELFF. CDR3 nucleotide sequence: TGTGCCAGCAGTGAAATTAGCGGGGGGCCCGGGGAGCTGTTTTTT. This chain joins TRBV2 and TRBJ2-2; 10 bases agree with TRBD2. Germline V gene sequence: CDR1 SNHLY, CDR2 FYNNEI. The J segment lost 6 bases and the V segment lost 2 bases, leaving 3 bases of the junction unmatched. This CDR3 spans 15 amino acids.